This passage covers 13 T cell receptor beta chains from one sample sequenced in a study of tumor and adjacent non-tumor tissue in lung cancer. Three rounds of nested PCR, following a modified ARM-PCR protocol, produced the TCRbeta library. TCRdb reprocessed the multiplex PCR reads with MiXCR, giving one entry per CDR3 protein. The repertoire holds some 80,000 distinct CDR3 sequences, with over 55% as singletons. The template was RNA from unsorted bulk tissue. What was sequenced was lung tumor tissue. These receptors originate from a woman in her 40s with non-small cell lung cancer.

The sample holds many counts of this clonotype. CDR3 in amino acids: CSVSRASAGEQFF. The CDR3 bases are TGCAGCGTTTCCCGGGCTAGCGCGGGTGAGCAGTTCTTC. The chain couples TRBV29-1 to TRBJ2-1; D is possibly TRBD2 (6 bases). This CDR3 is built from 13 residues. Germline V gives CDR1 SQVTM, CDR2 ANQGSEA. V was shortened by 5 bases and J by 9 bases, with 17 bases between the two germline ends.

For this clonotype: The junction shows a germline mismatch at one end, possibly a read error. V gene TRBV14 combines with J gene TRBJ2-1; TRBD2 matches 12 bases. Germline CDR1 reads SGHDN; CDR2 reads FVKESK. The CDR3 totals 14 residues. This CDR3 reads CASTQAGLAGEQFF. Here the CDR3 DNA reads TGTGCCAGCACCCAAGCAGGACTAGCGGGGGAGCAGTTCTTC.

With respect to this clonotype: Given the absence of the conserved phenylalanine or tryptophan at the CDR3 end, a read error is likely. Because the CDR3's place on the DNA is in doubt, the DNA is left out and the CDR3 is given as listed by TCRdb. The chain carries TRBV4-1 and TRBJ1-2. The CDR3 adds up to 11 amino acids, both ends counted. Germline V gene data show CDR1 as MGHRA and CDR2 as YSYEKL. CDR3 loop: CASSQDFEKTL.

The chain uses TRBV6-4 and TRBJ2-3; possibly TRBD2 for D (7 bases). The V end was cut by 0 bases, the J end by 8 bases, with 21 bases between. This CDR3 comprises 17 residues. In germline, CDR1 is MRHNA, CDR2 SNTAGT. CDR3 residues: CASSDSIGAGARVTQYF. DNA for the CDR3: TGTGCCAGCAGTGACTCGATTGGGGCGGGGGCAAGAGTTACGCAGTATTTT.

V usage is TRBV7-8 and J usage is TRBJ2-3; a possible D gene is TRBD2 (6 bases). This CDR3 has 17 residues. Germline V gene lookup returns CDR1 SGHVS and CDR2 FQNEAQ. V was cut by 6 bases and J by 3 bases, with 22 bases left in between. CDR3 sequence: CASRLYGLATETDTQYF. The CDR3 bases are TGTGCCAGCAGGCTTTACGGTCTAGCGACGGAGACAGATACGCAGTATTTT. Full variable domain (remainder filled in from reference TRBV7-8 and TRBJ2-3): GAGVSQSPRYKVAKRGQDVALRCDPISGHVSLFWYQQALGQGPEFLTYFQNEAQLDKSGLPSDRFFAERPEGSVSTLKIQRTQQEDSAVYLCASRLYGLATETDTQYFGPGTRLTVL.

About this clonotype: The conserved final phenylalanine or tryptophan is absent from the CDR3, which likely points to a read error. The DNA is omitted, as the CDR3 cannot be located on it reliably, and the CDR3 follows TCRdb's listing. The J gene is TRBJ1-1, the V gene TRBV6-5. The CDR3 spans 14 amino acids, including both terminal residues. Germline CDR1 reads MNHEY; CDR2 reads SVGAGI. CDR3 residues: CASSSLGWDTETFL.

The chain carries TRBV5-1 and TRBJ2-1; perhaps TRBD2 as D (5 bases). Germline V gene data show CDR1 as SGHRS and CDR2 as YFSETQ. The CDR3 extends over 14 amino acids. V shed 1 base and J shed 5 bases, with 10 bases lying between them. The CDR3 sequence: CASSLRAENNEQFF. CDR3 in DNA: TGCGCCAGCAGCTTGCGAGCGGAAAACAATGAGCAGTTCTTC.

This clonotype has ten or more counts. The chain links TRBV12-3 or TRBV12-4 to TRBJ1-4; D might be TRBD1 (5 bases). V dropped 3 bases and J dropped 11 bases, with 19 bases sitting between them. CDR3 length equals 15 residues. CDR3 nucleotide sequence: TGTGCCAGCAGTTTGGGGGACCCAGGACGTGGGAAACTGTTTTTT. Translation gives CASSLGDPGRGKLFF.

As to this clonotype: A read error is likely, as this CDR3 ends without the conserved phenylalanine or tryptophan. The chain joins TRBV5-5 to TRBJ1-6; TRBD1 matches 8 bases. This CDR3 spans 13 amino acids. CDR1 is SGHKS and CDR2 is YYEKEE in the germline V gene (reference sequence). With 8 bases clipped from V and 9 bases from J, the junction kept 7 bases outside the gene matches. DNA for the CDR3: TGTGCCAGTAGTGAACAGGGGGGTTCACCCCTCCACTAT. This encodes CASSEQGGSPLHY.

In the case of this clonotype: In this CDR3 the conserved last residue, phenylalanine or tryptophan, is missing, so a read error is likely. J is TRBJ1-3 and V is TRBV11-2; TRBD1 is a possible D gene (5 bases). V gave up 5 bases and J gave up 4 bases, with 15 bases separating them. CDR1 SGHAT and CDR2 FQNNGV come from the germline V gene. This CDR3 is 15 amino acids long. DNA of the CDR3: TGTGCCAGCAGCGGTCAGGGTACGTCCGGAAACACCATATATTAT. The encoded protein is CASSGQGTSGNTIYY.

This clonotype was seen once. Germline and junction disagree at one end, which may indicate a read error. The chain employs TRBV6-6 and TRBJ2-1; possible D gene TRBD2, 5 bases. The CDR3 loop spans 14 amino acids. The V gene's germline CDR1 is MNHNY and CDR2 SVGAGI (reference sequence). The CDR3 spells CASSTGIGNNEQLF. Written as DNA, the CDR3 is TGTGCCAGCAGTACCGGGATAGGGAATAATGAGCAGTTATTC.

As concerns this clonotype: The junction and the germline gene differ at one end; a read error may be behind it. The rearrangement uses TRBV11-2 and TRBJ2-7, with D hard to call. The CDR3 length is 15 residues. CDR1 and CDR2 from the germline V gene are SGHAT and FQNNGV. The CDR3 region is CASSLGPQRSYEQYF. The CDR3, as DNA: TGTGCCAGCAGTTTAGGTCCCCAGAGGTCCTACGAGCAATACTTC.

Concerning this clonotype itself: An end of the junction differs from the germline gene, which may be a read error. The genes are TRBV11-3 and TRBJ2-1, with 7 nucleotides matching TRBD1. CDR1 is SGHNT and CDR2 is YENEEA in the germline V gene. CDR3 length equals 16 residues. The CDR3 reads CASSPLSGQITNEQFF. The CDR3 nucleotides read TGTGCCAGCAGCCCCTTATCGGGACAGATTACCAATGAGCAATTCTTC. Full variable domain (missing parts from reference TRBV11-3 and TRBJ2-1): EAGVVQSPRYKIIEKKQPVAFWCNPISGHNTLYWYLQNLGQGPELLIRYENEEAVDDSQLPKDRFSAERLKGVDSTLKIQPAELGDSAVYLCASSPLSGQITNEQFFGPGTRLTVL.